This T cell receptor (beta chain) was observed in a study of control samples from healthy donors and cancer patients (dated by TCRdb to the early 2020s). According to the germline V gene, CDR1 reads MNHEY and CDR2 reads SVGAGI. Trimming at the junction amounts to 5 bases on V and 5 bases on J, and the germline ends lie 16 bases apart. The CDR3 runs 14 residues from the cysteine to the valine. Only the CDR3 region is kept as DNA, spanning 42 bases read in frame from base 1. With respect to this clone: Its cognate antigen has yet to be identified. No base qualities exist here, and no much larger clone lies one base off it.

The protocol used for the library was the immunoSEQ multiplex PCR assay. Not all clones reach the TCRdb copy of this immuneACCESS table, which keeps in-frame sequences only. Checked studies attribute under half of the gap to unresolved V genes and leave the rest unexplained. In all, the sample holds about 100,000 clones, and over 75% of those were seen once. The ten largest make up 15% to 20% of the sample. The receptor comes from a woman between 50 and 59 years old in good health. The sequence joins TRBV6-5 to TRBJ2-7, with the D gene tentatively TRBD1 or TRBD2, based on 5 matching bases in each. The sample comprised blood. The sequence in DNA is TGTGCCAGCAGTCCACTTACGAGGGGAGACGAGCAGTACGTC. Its translation is CASSPLTRGDEQYV.